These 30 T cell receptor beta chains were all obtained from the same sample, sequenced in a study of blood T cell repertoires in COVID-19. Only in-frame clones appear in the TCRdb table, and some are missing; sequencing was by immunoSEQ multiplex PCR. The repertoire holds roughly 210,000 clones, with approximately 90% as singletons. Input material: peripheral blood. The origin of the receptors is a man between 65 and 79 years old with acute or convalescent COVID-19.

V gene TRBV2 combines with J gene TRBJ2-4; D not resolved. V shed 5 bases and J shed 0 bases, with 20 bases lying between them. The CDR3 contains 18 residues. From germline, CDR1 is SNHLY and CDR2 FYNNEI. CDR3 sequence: CASSLKFWAIGAKNIQYF. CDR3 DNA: TGTGCCAGCAGTCTAAAGTTTTGGGCAATTGGAGCCAAAAACATTCAGTACTTC.

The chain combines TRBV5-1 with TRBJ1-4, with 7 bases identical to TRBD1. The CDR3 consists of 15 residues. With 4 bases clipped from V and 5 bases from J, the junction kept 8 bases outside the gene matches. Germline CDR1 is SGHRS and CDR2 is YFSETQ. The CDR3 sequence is CASSTGTALNEKLFF. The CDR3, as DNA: TGCGCCAGCAGCACCGGGACAGCTTTAAATGAAAAACTGTTTTTT.

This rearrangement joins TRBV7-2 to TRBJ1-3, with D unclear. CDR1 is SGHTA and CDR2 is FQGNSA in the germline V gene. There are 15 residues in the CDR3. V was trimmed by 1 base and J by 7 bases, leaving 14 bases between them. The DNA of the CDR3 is TGTGCCAGCAGCTTAGGTGGTGGTTTCCGGAACACCATATATTTT. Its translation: CASSLGGGFRNTIYF.

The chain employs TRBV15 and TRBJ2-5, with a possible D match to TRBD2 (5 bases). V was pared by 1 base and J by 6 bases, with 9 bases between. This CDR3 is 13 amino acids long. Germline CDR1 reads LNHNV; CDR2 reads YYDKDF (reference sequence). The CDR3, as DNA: TGTGCCACCAGCAGAGCGGGGTTGAAGACCCAGTACTTC. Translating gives CATSRAGLKTQYF.

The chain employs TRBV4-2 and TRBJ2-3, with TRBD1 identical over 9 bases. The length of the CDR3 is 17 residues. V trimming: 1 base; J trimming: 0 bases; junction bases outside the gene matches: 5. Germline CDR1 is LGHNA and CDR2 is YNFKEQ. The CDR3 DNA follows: TGTGCCAGCAGCCAAGTGCCGGGACAGGGTAGCACAGATACGCAGTATTTT. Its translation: CASSQVPGQGSTDTQYF.

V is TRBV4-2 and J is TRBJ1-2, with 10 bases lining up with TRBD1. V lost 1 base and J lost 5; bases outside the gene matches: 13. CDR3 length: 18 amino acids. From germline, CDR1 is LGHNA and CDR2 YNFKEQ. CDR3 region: CASSQGVDAGTGAYGYTF. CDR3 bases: TGTGCCAGCAGCCAAGGGGTGGACGCCGGGACAGGGGCTTATGGCTACACCTTC.

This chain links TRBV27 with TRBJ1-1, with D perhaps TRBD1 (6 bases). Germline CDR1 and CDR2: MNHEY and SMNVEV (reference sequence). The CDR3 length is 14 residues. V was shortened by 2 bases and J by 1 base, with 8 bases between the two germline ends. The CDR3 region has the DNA TGTGCCAGCAGTTTACAACAGGGGAACACTGAAGCTTTCTTT. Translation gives CASSLQQGNTEAFF.

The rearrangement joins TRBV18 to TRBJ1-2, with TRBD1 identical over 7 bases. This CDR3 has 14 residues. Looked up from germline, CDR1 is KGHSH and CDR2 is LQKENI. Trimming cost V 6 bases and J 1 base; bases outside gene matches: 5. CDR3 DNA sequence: TGTGCCAGCTCCAGAGACAGGGATAACTATGGCTACACCTTC. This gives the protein CASSRDRDNYGYTF.

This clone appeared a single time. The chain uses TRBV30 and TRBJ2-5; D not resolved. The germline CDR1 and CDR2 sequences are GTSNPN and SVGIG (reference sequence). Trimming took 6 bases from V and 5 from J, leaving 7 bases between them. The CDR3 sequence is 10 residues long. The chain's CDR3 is CACMEETQYF. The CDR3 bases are TGTGCCTGTATGGAGGAGACCCAGTACTTC.

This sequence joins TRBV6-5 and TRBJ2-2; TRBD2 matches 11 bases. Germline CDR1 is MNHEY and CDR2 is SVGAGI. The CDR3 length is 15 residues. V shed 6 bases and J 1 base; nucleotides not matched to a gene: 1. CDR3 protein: CASRGTSGNTGELFF. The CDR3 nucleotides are TGTGCCAGCAGGGGGACTAGCGGGAACACCGGGGAGCTGTTTTTT.

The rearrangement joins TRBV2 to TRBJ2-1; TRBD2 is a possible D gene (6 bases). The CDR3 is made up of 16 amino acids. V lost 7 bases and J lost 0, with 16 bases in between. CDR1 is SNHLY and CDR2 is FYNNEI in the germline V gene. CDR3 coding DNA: TGTGCCAGCAATCGATTTAGCGGAATCTCCTACAATGAGCAGTTCTTC. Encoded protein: CASNRFSGISYNEQFF.

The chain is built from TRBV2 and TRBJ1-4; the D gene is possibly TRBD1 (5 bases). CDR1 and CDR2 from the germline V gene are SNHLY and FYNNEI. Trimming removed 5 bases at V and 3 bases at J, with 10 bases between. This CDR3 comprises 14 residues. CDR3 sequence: CASSSGLANEKLFF. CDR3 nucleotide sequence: TGTGCCAGCAGTTCAGGGTTGGCTAATGAAAAACTGTTTTTT.

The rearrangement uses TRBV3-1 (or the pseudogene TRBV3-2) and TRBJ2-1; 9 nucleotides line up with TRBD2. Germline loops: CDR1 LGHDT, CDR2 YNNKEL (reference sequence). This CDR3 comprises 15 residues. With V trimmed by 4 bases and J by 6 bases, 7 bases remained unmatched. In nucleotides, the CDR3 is TGTGCCAGCAGCCCAGGGACTAGCAGCGGCAATGAGCAGTTCTTC. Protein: CASSPGTSSGNEQFF.

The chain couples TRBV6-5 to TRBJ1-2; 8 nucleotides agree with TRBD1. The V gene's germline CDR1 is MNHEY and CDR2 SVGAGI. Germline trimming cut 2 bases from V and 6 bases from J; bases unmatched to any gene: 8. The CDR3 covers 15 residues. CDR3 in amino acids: CASSYNGQGGDGYTF. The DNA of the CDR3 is TGTGCCAGCAGTTACAACGGACAGGGAGGGGATGGCTACACCTTC.

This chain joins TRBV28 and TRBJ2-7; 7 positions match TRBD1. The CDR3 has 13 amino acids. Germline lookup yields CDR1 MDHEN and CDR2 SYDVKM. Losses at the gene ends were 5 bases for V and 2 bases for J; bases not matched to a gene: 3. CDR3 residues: CASSKTGTYEQYF. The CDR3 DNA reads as TGTGCCAGCAGTAAGACAGGGACCTACGAGCAGTACTTC.

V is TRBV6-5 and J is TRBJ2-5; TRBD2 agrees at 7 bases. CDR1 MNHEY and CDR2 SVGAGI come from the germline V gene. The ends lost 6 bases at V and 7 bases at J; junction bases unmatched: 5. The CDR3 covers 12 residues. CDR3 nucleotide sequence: TGTGCCAGCAGGGTCGGGGAGGGGACCCAGTACTTC. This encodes CASRVGEGTQYF.

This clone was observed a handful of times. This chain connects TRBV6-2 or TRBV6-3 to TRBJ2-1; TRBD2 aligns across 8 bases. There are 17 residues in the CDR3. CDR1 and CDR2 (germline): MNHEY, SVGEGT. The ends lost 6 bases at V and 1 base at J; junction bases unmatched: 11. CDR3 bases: TGTGCCAGCAGCCCAGAAACTAGCGGAGTTTCCTACAATGAGCAGTTCTTC. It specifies CASSPETSGVSYNEQFF.

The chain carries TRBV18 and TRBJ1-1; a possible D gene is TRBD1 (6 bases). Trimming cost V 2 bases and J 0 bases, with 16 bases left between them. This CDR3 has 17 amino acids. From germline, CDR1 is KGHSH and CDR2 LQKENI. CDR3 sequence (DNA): TGTGCCAGCTCACCATTATTAGGACAGTACATGAACACTGAAGCTTTCTTT. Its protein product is CASSPLLGQYMNTEAFF.

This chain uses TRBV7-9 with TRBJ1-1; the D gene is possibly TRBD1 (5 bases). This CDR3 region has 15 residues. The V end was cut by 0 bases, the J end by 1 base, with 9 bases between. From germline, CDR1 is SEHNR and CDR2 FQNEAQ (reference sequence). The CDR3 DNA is TGTGCCAGCAGCTTAGCTGCGACAGCGAACACTGAAGCTTTCTTT. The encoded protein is CASSLAATANTEAFF.

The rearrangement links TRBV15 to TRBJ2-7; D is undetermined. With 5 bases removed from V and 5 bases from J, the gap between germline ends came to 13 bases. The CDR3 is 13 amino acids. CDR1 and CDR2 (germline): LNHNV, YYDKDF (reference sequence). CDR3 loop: CATSGRIGDEQYF. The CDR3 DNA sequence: TGTGCCACCAGCGGCCGAATTGGAGACGAGCAGTACTTC.

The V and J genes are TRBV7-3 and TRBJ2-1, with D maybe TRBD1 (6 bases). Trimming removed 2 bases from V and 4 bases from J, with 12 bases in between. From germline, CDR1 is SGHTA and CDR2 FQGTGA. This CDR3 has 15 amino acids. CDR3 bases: TGTGCCAGCAGCTTAGACAGTACAGGGTACAATGAGCAGTTCTTC. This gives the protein CASSLDSTGYNEQFF.

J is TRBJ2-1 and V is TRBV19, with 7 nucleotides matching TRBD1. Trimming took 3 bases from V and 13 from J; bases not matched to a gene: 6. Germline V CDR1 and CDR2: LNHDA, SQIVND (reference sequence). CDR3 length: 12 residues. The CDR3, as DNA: TGTGCCAGTAGTATCTGGGGACAGCTTCAGTTCTTC. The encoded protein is CASSIWGQLQFF.

Here the CDR3 DNA reads TGTGCCAGCAGCTCCACTAAAGGGAGGGTCTTCTCTGGGGCCAACGTCCTGACTTTC. It encodes CASSSTKGRVFSGANVLTF. V is TRBV7-9 and J is TRBJ2-6; 7 nucleotides match TRBD2. V gave up 4 bases and J gave up 0 bases; unmatched junction bases: 12. The CDR3 runs 19 residues. Germline CDR1 reads SEHNR; CDR2 reads FQNEAQ (reference sequence).

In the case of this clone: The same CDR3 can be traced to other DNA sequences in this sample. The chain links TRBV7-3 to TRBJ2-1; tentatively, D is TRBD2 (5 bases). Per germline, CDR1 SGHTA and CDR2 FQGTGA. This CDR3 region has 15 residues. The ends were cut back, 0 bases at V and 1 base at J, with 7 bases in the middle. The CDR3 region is CASSLTGSSYNEQFF. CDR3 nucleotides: TGTGCCAGCAGCTTAACAGGGAGTTCCTACAATGAGCAGTTCTTC. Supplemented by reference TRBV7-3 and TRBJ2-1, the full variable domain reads GAGVSQTPSNKVTEKGKYVELRCDPISGHTALYWYRQSLGQGPEFLIYFQGTGAADDSGLPNDRFFAVRPEGSVSTLKIQRTERGDSAVYLCASSLTGSSYNEQFFGPGTRLTVL.

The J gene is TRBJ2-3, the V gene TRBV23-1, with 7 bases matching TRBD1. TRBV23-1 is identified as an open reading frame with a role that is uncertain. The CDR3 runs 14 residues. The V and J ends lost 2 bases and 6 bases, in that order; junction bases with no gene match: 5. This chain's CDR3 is CASSQRDREDTQYF. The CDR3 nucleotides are TGCGCCAGCAGTCAAAGAGACAGGGAGGATACGCAGTATTTT.

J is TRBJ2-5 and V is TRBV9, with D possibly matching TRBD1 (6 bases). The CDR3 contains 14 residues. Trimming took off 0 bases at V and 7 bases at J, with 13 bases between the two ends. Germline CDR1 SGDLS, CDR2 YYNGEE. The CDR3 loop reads CASSVEPGAVTQYF. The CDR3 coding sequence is TGTGCCAGCAGCGTAGAGCCAGGGGCGGTGACCCAGTACTTC.

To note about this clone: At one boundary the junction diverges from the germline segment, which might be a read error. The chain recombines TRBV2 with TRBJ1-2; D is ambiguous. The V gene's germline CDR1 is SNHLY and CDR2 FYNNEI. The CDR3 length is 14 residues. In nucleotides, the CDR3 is TGTGCCAGCCTACGGGCAAGGAACGACTACGGCTACACCTTC. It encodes CASLRARNDYGYTF.

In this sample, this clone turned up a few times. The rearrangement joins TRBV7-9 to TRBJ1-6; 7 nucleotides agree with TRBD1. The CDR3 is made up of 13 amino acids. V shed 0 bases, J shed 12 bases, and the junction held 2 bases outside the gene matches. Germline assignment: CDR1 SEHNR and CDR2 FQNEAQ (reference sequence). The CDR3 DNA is TGTGCCAGCAGCTTAGCAGGGGGCCAACCCCTCCACTTT. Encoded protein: CASSLAGGQPLHF.

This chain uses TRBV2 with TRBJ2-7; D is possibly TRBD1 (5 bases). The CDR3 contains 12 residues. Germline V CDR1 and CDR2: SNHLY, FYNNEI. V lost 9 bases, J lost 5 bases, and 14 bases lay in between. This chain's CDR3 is CASRRGNNEQYF. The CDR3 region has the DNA TGTGCCAGTCGAAGGGGCAACAACGAGCAGTACTTC.

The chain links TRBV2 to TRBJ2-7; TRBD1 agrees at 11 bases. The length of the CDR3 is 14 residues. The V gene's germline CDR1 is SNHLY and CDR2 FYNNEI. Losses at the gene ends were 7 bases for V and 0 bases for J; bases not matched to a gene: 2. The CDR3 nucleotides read TGTGCCAGCAAGGGACAGGGGGTCTCCTACGAGCAGTACTTC. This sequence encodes CASKGQGVSYEQYF.